This TCR beta chain was identified in a study of quantifying T cell responses using KT2 cells. Study-wide context: cDNA was made from DNase-treated RNA using alpha and beta constant primers.

Each cDNA got a UMI-containing oligo ligated at its 3' end. The first PCR ran three to four cycles with an equimolar RC1.1 and RC1.2 beta primer mix. In TCRdb, the UMI-ligation and nested PCR reads were re-called with MiXCR into one record per CDR3 protein. In the table there are tens of thousands of distinct CDR3 sequences, around 12% of which are singletons. The V end was cut by 2 bases, the J end by 5 bases, with 7 bases between. The CDR3 runs to 13 residues. This clonotype was recorded a few times. KT2 cells were mixed with fixed PBMC numbers at varying ratios. This receptor was obtained from a human donor. The sequenced material came from PBMCs spiked with cells of the T cell clone KT2. The genes are TRBV12-3 or TRBV12-4 and TRBJ1-5; no clear D gene. As DNA, the CDR3 is TGTGCCAGCAGTTTATCTGGGTATCAGCCCCAGCATTTT. It encodes CASSLSGYQPQHF.